This T cell receptor beta chain originates from a study of cytomegalovirus exposure and HLA in healthy donors. Worth noting for this clone: Antigen specificity is unknown.

Whole-study findings and limits: With further analysis later on, most CMV-associated TCR beta chains appeared HLA-restricted. TCR beta V segments were, for the most part, productive about 87% or about 30% of the time in an earlier analysis. A few of the chains that were CMV-associated were confirmed in vitro to be specific for CMV antigens. In a later analysis, common viral pathogens appeared linked to several of the most significant clusters.

The PCR used 60 Vbeta and 13 Jbeta primers. Method: immunoSEQ multiplex PCR; TCRdb's copy keeps in-frame clones and lacks some. The sample carries roughly 170,000 clones, about 79% recorded once. This CDR3 has 16 amino acids. V shed 5 bases and J 6 bases; nucleotides not matched to a gene: 8. CDR1 and CDR2 from the germline V gene are SGHTA and FQGNSA. The specimen was PBMCs. This sequence originates from a female donor in good health and CMV-seronegative. The rearrangement links TRBV7-2 to TRBJ2-3, with 13 bases aligning to TRBD2. The CDR3 DNA follows: TGTGCCAGCAGCCATACTAGCGGGGGGGCAGGGGATACGCAGTATTTT. It yields the protein CASSHTSGGAGDTQYF.